The sequence of this TCR beta chain was determined in a study of Ad26.COV2.S vaccination and SARS-CoV-2 variants. Across the whole study: Donor got 5x10^10 or 1x10^11 viral particles of Ad26.COV2.S. Study findings and constraints: Vaccine and placebo recipients had similar non-spike TCR breadth. People who got the vaccine had more spike-specific TCR breadth than people who got placebo. The analyses of TCR breadth and depth may have understated the size of total T cell responses.

Some clones are missing from TCRdb's copy, which holds only in-frame ones; the method was immunoSEQ multiplex PCR. This table has around 500,000 clones, 70% to 90% appearing once. Worth noting for this clone: Its antigen is not identified.

Treatment given: approximately 18 received Ad26.COV2.S at low or high dose, single or two shots; about 5 received placebo; per-sample allocation not given. At day 63 after the first vaccine or placebo injection, samples were drawn. This clonotype originated in a person between 18 and 65 years old who received the Ad26.COV2.S COVID-19 vaccine or a placebo. Sequenced material: peripheral blood, taken in a trial of Ad26.COV2.S vaccine versus placebo.

The CDR3 reads CASSLGAGGNNEQFF. CDR3 nucleotide sequence: TGTGCCAGCAGCCTGGGGGCAGGGGGCAACAATGAGCAGTTCTTC. This chain uses TRBV7-9 with TRBJ2-1; 8 bases match TRBD1. The CDR3 spans 15 residues. Germline trimming cut 5 bases from V and 5 bases from J; bases unmatched to any gene: 8. Per germline, CDR1 SEHNR and CDR2 FQNEAQ (reference sequence).